This T cell receptor (beta chain) is from a study of T cell responses to AZD1222 COVID-19 vaccine. Notes on the study in general: Seropositive at baseline were only a handful of AZD1222 recipients. Recipients of two AZD1222 doses showed rising Spike-specific TCR breadth and depth. Repertoires were sampled only after the peak T cell response. Researchers report vaccine-associated CD4 TCRs spanning spike, with dominance at 160-218 and 743-854.

Sequencing used immunoSEQ multiplex PCR; TCRdb keeps in-frame clones, though not all of them. The sample shows about 140,000 clones, about 90% of them seen only once. Details on this clone: Its antigen is currently unknown.

Deletions cut 3 bases from V and 8 bases from J, with 7 bases between. The CDR3 totals 11 residues. Germline CDR1 and CDR2: LNHDA and SQIVND (reference sequence). The receptor comes from an adult who received the MenACWY meningococcal vaccine as a control. V gene TRBV19 combines with J gene TRBJ1-2, with D hard to call. The source was peripheral blood, collected 28 days after the second dose of the MenACWY control vaccine. CDR3 sequence (DNA): TGTGCCAGTAGTATGGGTGCGGGCTACACCTTC. Its protein is CASSMGAGYTF.